These 23 T cell receptor beta chains share one sample of origin, sequenced in a study of T cells in Graves' hyperthyroidism and ophthalmopathy. RNA transcripts served as the template for amplifying TCR beta CDR3 regions. The study used the HTBI primer set for a first-round RT-PCR of the TCR CDR3. MiXCR was run by TCRdb on the multiplex PCR reads, yielding one entry per CDR3 protein. The sample has hundreds of thousands of distinct CDR3 sequences, roughly 13% seen once. The specimen sequenced was blood. These receptors originate from a man between 50 and 59 years old with Graves' ophthalmopathy.

This clonotype showed up many times. This rearrangement joins TRBV11-2 to TRBJ1-3, with D unclear. The germline V gene has CDR1 SGHAT and CDR2 FQNNGV. This CDR3 has 12 residues. V was cut by 5 bases and J by 7 bases, with 9 bases left in between. CDR3 DNA sequence: TGTGCCAGCAGCCCCGACTTTAACACCATATATTTT. It is translated as CASSPDFNTIYF. Full variable domain (missing parts from reference TRBV11-2 and TRBJ1-3): EAGVAQSPRYKIIEKRQSVAFWCNPISGHATLYWYQQILGQGPKLLIQFQNNGVVDDSQLPKDRFSAERLKGVDSTLKIQPAKLEDSAVYLCASSPDFNTIYFGEGSWLTVV.

The sample holds many counts of this clonotype. V usage is TRBV5-6 and J usage is TRBJ2-3; TRBD2 matches at 10 bases. The germline gives CDR1 SGHDT, CDR2 YYEEEE. Germline trimming cut 5 bases from V and 4 bases from J; bases unmatched to any gene: 7. This CDR3 has 15 residues. The CDR3 loop reads CASSLLAGRSDTQYF. CDR3 bases: TGTGCCAGCAGTTTACTAGCGGGAAGGTCAGATACGCAGTATTTT. The whole variable domain, filled in from reference TRBV5-6 and TRBJ2-3, reads DAGVTQSPTHLIKTRGQQVTLRCSPKSGHDTVSWYQQALGQGPQFIFQYYEEEERQRGNFPDRFSGHQFPNYSSELNVNALLLGDSALYLCASSLLAGRSDTQYFGPGTRLTVL.

The chain recombines TRBV6-1 with TRBJ2-1; TRBD2 matches 10 bases. The CDR3 totals 17 residues. V lost 7 bases and J lost 6; bases outside the gene matches: 15. Looked up from germline, CDR1 is MNHNS and CDR2 is SASEGT. The CDR3 DNA reads as TGTGCCAGCATCGACAGGGTAGAACTAGCGGGAACCAATGAGCAGTTCTTC. Amino acids: CASIDRVELAGTNEQFF.

This clonotype was seen many times. The V and J genes are TRBV20-1 and TRBJ2-1; 15 nucleotides line up with TRBD2. This CDR3 is built from 17 residues. The ends lost 5 bases at V and 6 bases at J; junction bases unmatched: 11. The germline gives CDR1 DFQATT, CDR2 SNEGSKA (reference sequence). The DNA of the CDR3 is TGCAGTGCTGCCGGGACTAGCGGGGGGCACCCGACCAATGAGCAGTTCTTC. Its translation is CSAAGTSGGHPTNEQFF.

This clonotype was seen only once. This clone may be a read error of a much larger clone one base away. V gene TRBV20-1 combines with J gene TRBJ2-5; 14 bases are a match to TRBD2. CDR3 length: 15 residues. The V segment lost 5 bases and the J segment 5 bases; nucleotides outside the gene matches: 7. Germline V gene sequence: CDR1 DFQATT, CDR2 SNEGSKA (reference sequence). This CDR3 is CSAGWTSGRRETQYF. The CDR3, as DNA: TGCAGTGCTGGCTGGACTAGCGGGAGGAGGGAGACCCAGTACTTC.

This clonotype was recorded a few times. V gene TRBV29-1 combines with J gene TRBJ2-4; D gene unclear. The CDR3 is 14 residues long. Germline V gene lookup returns CDR1 SQVTM and CDR2 ANQGSEA. With 6 bases removed from V and 1 base from J, the gap between germline ends came to 13 bases. CDR3 coding DNA: TGCAGCGTGGAACCCAGTTGGGCCAAAAACATTCAGTACTTC. Protein: CSVEPSWAKNIQYF. The variable domain in full, completed from reference TRBV29-1 and TRBJ2-4, reads SAVISQKPSRDICQRGTSLTIQCQVDSQVTMMFWYRQQPGQSLTLIATANQGSEATYESGFVIDKFPISRPNLTFSTLTVSNMSPEDSSIYLCSVEPSWAKNIQYFGAGTRLSVL.

In this sample, this clonotype turned up many times. This chain joins TRBV2 and TRBJ2-1, with 9 bases matching TRBD1. Trimming removed 5 bases from V and 0 bases from J; junction bases left unmatched: 2. The germline V gene has CDR1 SNHLY and CDR2 FYNNEI. The CDR3 totals 15 residues. Written as DNA, the CDR3 is TGTGCCAGCAGTCAGGGACAGGGCTCCTACAATGAGCAGTTCTTC. It specifies CASSQGQGSYNEQFF. Using reference TRBV2 and TRBJ2-1 for the parts outside the CDR3, the full variable domain is EPEVTQTPSHQVTQMGQEVILRCVPISNHLYFYWYRQILGQKVEFLVSFYNNEISEKSEIFDDQFSVERPDGSNFTLKIRSTKLEDSAMYFCASSQGQGSYNEQFFGPGTRLTVL.

The CDR3 DNA is TGTGCCAGCAGTACTACTTGGACAGACACCGGGGAGCTGTTTTTT. Its translation is CASSTTWTDTGELFF. This chain links TRBV27 with TRBJ2-2; weak D call: TRBD1 (6 bases). The V end lost 5 bases, the J end lost 3 bases, and 13 bases lay between the germline ends. The length of the CDR3 is 15 residues. Per germline, CDR1 MNHEY and CDR2 SMNVEV (reference sequence).

The chain links TRBV19 to TRBJ2-7, with 9 bases fitting TRBD1. Germline loops: CDR1 LNHDA, CDR2 SQIVND (reference sequence). Germline trimming cut 4 bases from V and 3 bases from J; bases unmatched to any gene: 13. The CDR3 loop spans 17 amino acids. The CDR3 DNA follows: TGTGCCAGTAGTAACGCCGGGACAGGGATTTTCCTCTACGAGCAGTACTTC. It translates to CASSNAGTGIFLYEQYF.

This sequence joins TRBV5-6 and TRBJ1-2; D possibly corresponds to TRBD1 (5 bases). CDR1 is SGHDT, CDR2 YYEEEE, per germline. The CDR3 is made up of 13 amino acids. V lost 0 bases, J lost 6 bases, and 9 bases lay in between. The CDR3 protein is CASSLAGGDGYTF. CDR3 coding DNA: TGTGCCAGCAGCTTGGCCGGGGGGGATGGCTACACCTTC.

This clonotype was seen at least ten times. The V gene is TRBV5-1, the J gene TRBJ2-1; TRBD2 aligns across 7 bases. The V segment lost 0 bases and the J segment 10 bases; nucleotides outside the gene matches: 4. The CDR3 runs 13 residues. Germline V gene lookup returns CDR1 SGHRS and CDR2 YFSETQ. The CDR3, as DNA: TGCGCCAGCAGCTTGGATCCGGGACTAGAGCAGTTCTTC. Protein: CASSLDPGLEQFF.

The J gene is TRBJ1-5, the V gene TRBV10-3, with 10 bases aligning to TRBD1. From germline, CDR1 is ENHRY and CDR2 SYGVKD. The CDR3 length is 13 residues. With 10 bases clipped from V and 6 bases from J, the junction kept 6 bases outside the gene matches. CDR3 nucleotide sequence: TGTGCCACTGGGACAGGGGAAGGTCAGCCCCAGCATTTT. It codes for CATGTGEGQPQHF.

This clonotype showed up just a few times. The chain has TRBV11-2 and TRBJ2-2; 8 bases map to TRBD2. The CDR3 consists of 18 residues. CDR1 is SGHAT and CDR2 is FQNNGV in the germline V gene. The V gene end was trimmed by 2 bases and the J gene end by 5 bases; junction bases not matched to a gene: 13. The CDR3 coding sequence is TGTGCCAGCAGCTTAACGGCTAGCGGGCAACTGAGGACCGGGGAGCTGTTTTTT. Amino acids: CASSLTASGQLRTGELFF.

This clonotype came up many times. V is TRBV11-3 and J is TRBJ1-1; the match to TRBD1 covers 7 bases. This CDR3 is built from 15 residues. The ends lost 2 bases at V and 0 bases at J; junction bases unmatched: 3. Germline lookup yields CDR1 SGHNT and CDR2 YENEEA. The CDR3 DNA reads as TGTGCCAGCAGCTTATCCGGGACAGTGAACACTGAAGCTTTCTTT. Amino acid sequence: CASSLSGTVNTEAFF.

The table lists this clonotype with many counts. The chain is built from TRBV6-2 or TRBV6-3 and TRBJ2-7; perhaps TRBD2 as D (5 bases). The V gene's germline CDR1 is MNHEY and CDR2 SVGEGT. This CDR3 contains 14 residues. Trimming removed 7 bases at V and 6 bases at J, with 19 bases between. The CDR3 DNA reads as TGTGCCAGCAAGGAGGCCCAGAATCAGATCGAGCAGTACTTC. Translation: CASKEAQNQIEQYF.

This clonotype showed up many times. The chain's CDR3 is CASRTDGTSGKLFF. The CDR3 DNA sequence: TGTGCCAGCAGGACAGATGGGACTTCGGGAAAACTGTTTTTT. The chain has TRBV6-1 and TRBJ1-4; perhaps TRBD1 as D (5 bases). Between the trimmed V and J ends, which lost 6 bases and 10 bases, there was a span of 18 bases. The CDR3 length is 14 residues. Per the germline V gene, CDR1 is MNHNS and CDR2 is SASEGT.

The chain links TRBV14 to TRBJ2-1; 11 bases align to TRBD2. Germline CDR1 reads SGHDN; CDR2 reads FVKESK. J was trimmed by 5 bases and V by 3 bases; bases with no gene match: 3. The CDR3 sequence is 15 residues long. The CDR3 nucleotides read TGTGCCAGCAGCCACGGGACTAGCGGTGACAATGAGCAGTTCTTC. This codes for CASSHGTSGDNEQFF.

The chain couples TRBV6-2 or TRBV6-3 to TRBJ2-2; 11 bases are shared with TRBD1. The length of the CDR3 is 17 residues. Germline trimming cut 6 bases from V and 6 bases from J; bases unmatched to any gene: 12. Germline values: CDR1 MNHEY, CDR2 SVGEGT. CDR3 in amino acids: CASRGFQDRGPAGELFF. The CDR3 DNA sequence: TGTGCCAGCAGGGGGTTTCAGGACAGGGGGCCCGCCGGGGAGCTGTTTTTT.

This clonotype was observed a few times. With a much larger clone just one base away, this may be a read error. The genes are TRBV11-3 and TRBJ2-1; D may match TRBD1 or TRBD2 (5 bases each). In germline, CDR1 is SGHNT, CDR2 YENEEA. CDR3 length: 17 amino acids. The CDR3 spells CASGLVIGASSYNEQFF. In DNA form, the CDR3 reads TGTGCCAGCGGCTTAGTTATCGGGGCGAGCTCCTACAATGAGCAGTTCTTC. The complete variable domain, with remaining parts taken from reference TRBV11-3 and TRBJ2-1, reads EAGVVQSPRYKIIEKKQPVAFWCNPISGHNTLYWYLQNLGQGPELLIRYENEEAVDDSQLPKDRFSAERLKGVDSTLKIQPAELGDSAVYLCASGLVIGASSYNEQFFGPGTRLTVL.

Only a few counts were recorded for this clonotype. The gene calls are TRBV4-1 and TRBJ2-1; D is possibly TRBD1 (6 bases). V gave up 1 base and J gave up 0 bases, with 10 bases separating them. There are 16 residues in the CDR3. Germline assignment: CDR1 MGHRA and CDR2 YSYEKL. The CDR3 region is CASSQVGTSSYNEQFF. CDR3 nucleotide sequence: TGCGCCAGCAGCCAAGTAGGGACAAGCTCCTACAATGAGCAGTTCTTC.

This clonotype showed up many times. CDR3 amino acids: CASSLLRTGNNEQFF. CDR3 DNA sequence: TGTGCCAGCAGCTTATTACGGACAGGGAACAATGAGCAGTTCTTC. This chain links TRBV7-8 with TRBJ2-1; 8 nucleotides line up with TRBD1. Germline V lookup: CDR1 SGHVS, CDR2 FQNEAQ. This CDR3 region has 15 residues. The J segment lost 5 bases and the V segment lost 2 bases, leaving 5 bases of the junction unmatched.

Ten or more counts support this clonotype. DNA of the CDR3: TGTGCCAGCAGTTTTGGAACGAACACTGAAGCTTTCTTT. The encoded protein is CASSFGTNTEAFF. The chain employs TRBV12-3 or TRBV12-4 and TRBJ1-1, with D hard to call. The ends were cut back, 3 bases at V and 1 base at J, with 6 bases in the middle. CDR3 length: 13 amino acids.

The V and J genes are TRBV5-6 and TRBJ2-6, with a tentative D call TRBD1 (5 bases). V lost 0 bases and J lost 1, with 17 bases in between. Per the germline V gene, CDR1 is SGHDT and CDR2 is YYEEEE. The CDR3 sequence is 19 residues long. As DNA, the CDR3 is TGTGCCAGCAGCTTGGAGTCAGGGCGCGGATTTTCTGGGGCCAACGTCCTGACTTTC. Its protein product is CASSLESGRGFSGANVLTF.